This is a list of T cell receptor beta chains from one sample in a study of response to subunit inactivated influenza vaccine. MiXCR, run by TCRdb on the RT-PCR reads, gives a single entry per CDR3 protein. This table holds around 520,000 distinct CDR3 sequences, about an eighth found once. The source was PBMCs from blood, collected on the day of vaccination. Receptor source: a middle-aged man who received an inactivated influenza vaccine. CDR3s leave out the opening cysteine and the closing phenylalanine or tryptophan.

v_gene: TRBV4-2; j_gene: TRBJ2-5; CDR3aa: ASSQWRGDTNQETQY
v_gene: TRBV7-9; j_gene: TRBJ2-1; CDR3aa: ASSSGTGGTYNEQF
v_gene: TRBV28; j_gene: TRBJ1-4; CDR3aa: ASSNYDRWGEKLF
v_gene: TRBV7-8; j_gene: TRBJ1-1; CDR3aa: ASRDPGSTEAF
v_gene: TRBV12-3/TRBV12-4; j_gene: TRBJ2-5; CDR3aa: ASSLWGPWAASQY
v_gene: TRBV18; j_gene: TRBJ2-7; CDR3aa: ASSPEQNTYEQY
v_gene: TRBV6-8; j_gene: TRBJ2-1; CDR3aa: ASITGGIDEQF
v_gene: TRBV5-6; j_gene: TRBJ2-3; CDR3aa: ASSIVGRELSTDTQY
v_gene: TRBV5-1; j_gene: TRBJ2-1; CDR3aa: ASSLEWTNNEQF
v_gene: TRBV27; j_gene: TRBJ1-5; CDR3aa: ASSSAGMTSNQPQH
v_gene: TRBV5-4; j_gene: TRBJ2-7; CDR3aa: ASSLGQGANYEQY
v_gene: TRBV10-3; j_gene: TRBJ2-5; CDR3aa: AIRPGQGGETQY
v_gene: TRBV7-2; j_gene: TRBJ2-7; CDR3aa: ASSSGTSGERHPQY
v_gene: TRBV5-1; j_gene: TRBJ1-2; CDR3aa: ASSRGGFDTSTSYGYT
v_gene: TRBV5-1; j_gene: TRBJ2-5; CDR3aa: ASSLGQRQGIGETQY
v_gene: TRBV27; j_gene: TRBJ2-2; CDR3aa: ASSKGTNTGELF
v_gene: TRBV18; j_gene: TRBJ1-2; CDR3aa: ASSPQSTSDGYT
v_gene: TRBV20-1; j_gene: TRBJ2-5; CDR3aa: SARDLYRVGETQY
v_gene: TRBV6-2/TRBV6-3; j_gene: TRBJ2-7; CDR3aa: ASSYIQGYEQY
v_gene: TRBV11-2; j_gene: TRBJ2-5; CDR3aa: ASSPVGGRGETQY
v_gene: TRBV28; j_gene: TRBJ2-7; CDR3aa: ASRKQGLYTSGEQY
v_gene: TRBV7-2; j_gene: TRBJ2-7; CDR3aa: ASSPGRASYEQY
v_gene: TRBV27; j_gene: TRBJ2-5; CDR3aa: ASSPTTLLQETQY
v_gene: TRBV28; j_gene: TRBJ2-1; CDR3aa: ASGARGSPYNEQF
v_gene: TRBV12-3/TRBV12-4; j_gene: TRBJ1-4; CDR3aa: ASSFAGAGNEKLF
v_gene: TRBV11-2; j_gene: TRBJ2-1; CDR3aa: ASSPVPGLAGGFSYNEQF
v_gene: TRBV5-1; j_gene: TRBJ2-1; CDR3aa: ASSILRDRAVWF
v_gene: TRBV20-1; j_gene: TRBJ2-7; CDR3aa: SAKVGAYEQY
v_gene: TRBV11-2; j_gene: TRBJ2-7; CDR3aa: ASSNTGARSYEQY
v_gene: TRBV20-1; j_gene: TRBJ2-1; CDR3aa: SARWTSGPEQF
v_gene: TRBV27; j_gene: TRBJ1-2; CDR3aa: ASRKQGLNYGYT
v_gene: TRBV4-1; j_gene: TRBJ1-4; CDR3aa: ASSPQDEKLF